Listed below are T cell receptor beta chains from one sample, sequenced in a study of blood T cell repertoires in COVID-19. Repertoires were generated with immunoSEQ multiplex PCR, while TCRdb's copy carries only in-frame clones and drops some. The table shows more than 300,000 clones, with about 83% occurring only once. Sequenced sample: peripheral blood. These receptors all stem from a woman in her forties or fifties with acute or convalescent COVID-19. Both conserved end residues are part of each CDR3. A D gene is named only where the DNA matches it firmly. Clone size appears in some rows only: once, few, many, or a class for an expanded clone.

clone size	V gene	D gene	J gene	CDR3 DNA	CDR3 protein
NA	TRBV24-1	NA	TRBJ2-1	TGTGCCACCAGTGTCGAGGGAGATGAGCAGTTCTTC	CATSVEGDEQFF
once	TRBV24-1	NA	TRBJ2-3	TGTGCCACCAGTGATCCAGGCCAGGGAAGGACAGATACGCAGTATTTT	CATSDPGQGRTDTQYF
NA	TRBV9	NA	TRBJ2-3	TGTGCCAGCAGCGTAAATCAGAATACGCAGTATTTT	CASSVNQNTQYF
NA	TRBV11-3	NA	TRBJ2-2	TGTGCCAGCAGCTTTAGCGTGGAGGCCGGGGAGCTGTTTTTT	CASSFSVEAGELFF
NA	TRBV29-1	NA	TRBJ1-5	TGCAGCGTTGAAGGATTCGACAGGACCCAGCATTTT	CSVEGFDRTQHF
NA	TRBV5-1	TRBD1	TRBJ1-1	TGCGCCAGCAGTTCGGACAGGGGGACTGAAGCTTTCTTT	CASSSDRGTEAFF
NA	TRBV9	TRBD2	TRBJ2-5	TGTGCCAGCAGCCTAGCGGGAGGGGGGGAGACCCAGTACTTC	CASSLAGGGETQYF
NA	TRBV7-2	NA	TRBJ2-7	TGTGCCAGCAGCTTAGGAGCCCACTACGAGCAGTACTTC	CASSLGAHYEQYF
NA	TRBV9	NA	TRBJ2-2	TGTGCCAGCAGCGTAAACGGAGCGAACACCGGGGAGCTGTTTTTT	CASSVNGANTGELFF
NA	TRBV30	NA	TRBJ2-2	TGTGCCTGGAGTGTACTGGAGTGGACCGGGGAGCTGTTTTTT	CAWSVLEWTGELFF
few	TRBV18	NA	TRBJ2-6	TGTGCCAGCTCAACTCTTGGTAACTCTGGGGCCAACGTCCTGACTTTC	CASSTLGNSGANVLTF
NA	TRBV27	NA	TRBJ1-3	TGTGCCAGCAGACCCTACTCTGGAAACACCATATATTTT	CASRPYSGNTIYF
NA	TRBV2	NA	TRBJ1-2	TGTGCCAGCAGTGGGCAGGGCGTCTATGGCTACACCTTC	CASSGQGVYGYTF
NA	TRBV6-5	TRBD1	TRBJ1-2	TGTGCCAGCAGAAAAACGGACAGGGTTGGTGGCTACACCTTC	CASRKTDRVGGYTF
few	TRBV2	NA	TRBJ2-5	TGTGCCAGCAGTGAGAACCAGGAGACCCAGTACTTC	CASSENQETQYF
NA	TRBV12-3/TRBV12-4	NA	TRBJ2-7	TGTGCCAGCCGGAGGGAGGCCTACGAGCAGTACTTC	CASRREAYEQYF
once	TRBV5-1	NA	TRBJ1-1	TGCGCCAGCAGCTTGGCCGGGGGGGCAGGCACTGAAGCTTTCTTT	CASSLAGGAGTEAFF
NA	TRBV29-1	NA	TRBJ2-3	TGCAGCGCCGCGGGGCAGATGAGCACAGATACGCAGTATTTT	CSAAGQMSTDTQYF
NA	TRBV10-2	TRBD2	TRBJ2-3	TGCGCCAGCAGTCCACGAAGCGGGGGCCACTCGATCACAGATACGCAGTATTTT	CASSPRSGGHSITDTQYF
NA	TRBV5-6	TRBD1	TRBJ2-5	TGTGCCAGCAGCTTCTATGACAGGGAAGAGACCCAGTACTTC	CASSFYDREETQYF
NA	TRBV7-3	NA	TRBJ2-5	TGTGCCAGCAGCTTAACGAGCGGGGAGACCCAGTACTTC	CASSLTSGETQYF
NA	TRBV2	NA	TRBJ2-5	TGTGCCAGCGGTGAGACAGAAGAGACCCAGTACTTC	CASGETEETQYF
NA	TRBV19	NA	TRBJ2-7	TGTGCCAGTAGTATACAGGACAGTGCCTACGAGCAGTACTTC	CASSIQDSAYEQYF
NA	TRBV5-1	TRBD2	TRBJ2-5	TGCGCCAGCAGCTGGACGCAGGGTCCGGGGGGAGAGACCCAGTACTTC	CASSWTQGPGGETQYF
NA	TRBV7-9	TRBD2	TRBJ2-1	TGTGCCAGCAGCTTAGAGAGGGAGGGCCGCAATGAGCAGTTCTTC	CASSLEREGRNEQFF
NA	TRBV6-5	NA	TRBJ1-5	TGTGCCAGCAGTTACGGGGGGAGGCAGCCCCAGCATTTT	CASSYGGRQPQHF
NA	TRBV7-3	NA	TRBJ2-5	TGTGCCAGCAGCATCACAGCCCTGGAGACCCAGTACTTC	CASSITALETQYF
NA	TRBV3-1/TRBV3-2	NA	TRBJ1-1	TGTGCCAGCAGCCAAGTGAGGTCGAACACTGAAGCTTTCTTT	CASSQVRSNTEAFF
NA	TRBV6-5	NA	TRBJ1-1	TGTGCCAGCAGCTCACCGGGGACATCGAACACTGAAGCTTTCTTT	CASSSPGTSNTEAFF
NA	TRBV6-5	NA	TRBJ2-7	TGTGCCAGCAGCTTCGACGGGACCTACGAGCAGTACTTC	CASSFDGTYEQYF
NA	TRBV24-1	NA	TRBJ1-1	TGTGCCACCAGTGATGCACACAACACTGAAGCTTTCTTT	CATSDAHNTEAFF
NA	TRBV5-1	TRBD1	TRBJ1-4	TGCGCCAGCAGCTTACAGGGGGCTCGTGAAAAACTGTTTTTT	CASSLQGAREKLFF
NA	TRBV5-1	NA	TRBJ2-6	TGCGCCAGCGGAGTACAGGGCTCTGGGGCCAACGTCCTGACTTTC	CASGVQGSGANVLTF
once	TRBV6-2/TRBV6-3	NA	TRBJ1-1	TGTGCCAGCAGCTCCCTCCGGGAGGGGCCGAACACTGAAGCTTTCTTT	CASSSLREGPNTEAFF
once	TRBV4-1	TRBD1	TRBJ2-5	TGCGCCAGCAGCCACGGGGACAGGGGGCGCCAAGAGACCCAGTACTTC	CASSHGDRGRQETQYF
once	TRBV10-3	NA	TRBJ2-3	TGTGCCATCAGGATTAGCGGACGCACAGATACGCAGTATTTT	CAIRISGRTDTQYF
NA	TRBV30	NA	TRBJ2-3	TGTGCCTGGAGTGTACTCGGCGGTTCTAGCACAGATACGCAGTATTTT	CAWSVLGGSSTDTQYF
NA	TRBV6-1	NA	TRBJ1-6	TGTGCCAGCAGTGAACGCCGGGATAATTCACCCCTCCACTTT	CASSERRDNSPLHF
NA	TRBV5-4	NA	TRBJ2-4	TGTGCCAGCAGCCTACAGGCGACCAAAAACATTCAGTACTTC	CASSLQATKNIQYF
NA	TRBV30	TRBD1	TRBJ1-2	TGTGCCTGGAGTGACAGGGGATTCGTACCGGGGGGCTACACCTTC	CAWSDRGFVPGGYTF
few	TRBV28	TRBD1	TRBJ1-1	TGTGCCAGCAGTTTATGGGGACAGGGTACCATGAACACTGAAGCTTTCTTT	CASSLWGQGTMNTEAFF
NA	TRBV30	NA	TRBJ1-2	TGTGCCTGGTCGGTAACAGGGCGGGCGGATGGCTACACCTTC	CAWSVTGRADGYTF
NA	TRBV10-3	NA	TRBJ1-1	TGTGCCATCAGTGAGTCGAGAGGTACCACTGAAGCTTTCTTT	CAISESRGTTEAFF
once	TRBV5-6	NA	TRBJ2-3	TGTGCCAGCAGCCAGGCCTCCGGGACTAGCACAGATACGCAGTATTTT	CASSQASGTSTDTQYF
NA	TRBV12-5	NA	TRBJ1-3	TGTGCTAGCGGGAGGGACACCATATATTTT	CASGRDTIYF
NA	TRBV3-1/TRBV3-2	NA	TRBJ2-3	TGTGCCAGCAGCCATGCTAGGGGGAGGGGGCAGTATTTT	CASSHARGRGQYF
few	TRBV9	TRBD2	TRBJ2-5	TGTGCCAGCACCGGGACTAGCGGGCATGGGGAGACCCAGTACTTC	CASTGTSGHGETQYF
NA	TRBV20-1	NA	TRBJ1-1	TGCAGTGCTACTAAGAACACTGAAGCTTTCTTT	CSATKNTEAFF
NA	TRBV3-1/TRBV3-2	NA	TRBJ1-2	TGTGCCAGCAGCCCTCTGGACCGGGGGAGAGGCTACACCTTC	CASSPLDRGRGYTF
NA	TRBV5-1	NA	TRBJ2-7	TGCGCCAGCAGCTATTCTCCGGGTCCAGAAACCTACGAGCAGTACTTC	CASSYSPGPETYEQYF
once	TRBV10-3	NA	TRBJ1-2	TGTGCCATCAGTGATGGACAGTCCTATGGCTACACCTTC	CAISDGQSYGYTF
NA	TRBV19	TRBD2	TRBJ2-1	TGTGCCAGTAGTATAGAGATGACTAGCTTTAGTGAGCAGTTCTTC	CASSIEMTSFSEQFF
NA	TRBV18	NA	TRBJ2-1	TGTGCCAGCTCACCACAAGGACTATACAATGAGCAGTTCTTC	CASSPQGLYNEQFF
NA	TRBV3-1/TRBV3-2	TRBD2	TRBJ2-1	TGTGCCAGCAGCCCCTTACTAGCGGGGGGCCCGGGTGAGCAGTTCTTC	CASSPLLAGGPGEQFF
once	TRBV25-1	TRBD1	TRBJ2-3	TGTGCCAGCAGTGGGACAGGGGGCGCGAATACGCAGTATTTT	CASSGTGGANTQYF
NA	TRBV27	NA	TRBJ1-1	TGTGCCAGCAGTTCCGTGAACACTGAAGCTTTCTTT	CASSSVNTEAFF
NA	TRBV9	NA	TRBJ2-6	TGTGCCAGCAGCCTCCGACAGGCCGTCTCTGGGGCCAACGTCCTGACTTTC	CASSLRQAVSGANVLTF
NA	TRBV4-2	NA	TRBJ1-1	TGTGCCAGCAGCCAAGATCTCAGGGCACCTGAAGCTTTCTTT	CASSQDLRAPEAFF
NA	TRBV3-1/TRBV3-2	NA	TRBJ2-5	TGTGCCAGCAGCCAAGATCCGCGGGCCTGGGAGACCCAGTACTTC	CASSQDPRAWETQYF